Reported below is one TCR beta chain. J gave up 6 bases and V 7 bases, and 5 bases lay outside the gene matches. CDR1 is MNHEY and CDR2 is SMNVEV in the germline V gene (reference sequence). CDR3 length equals 13 residues. This sample was included in a study of T cell changes during pregnancy in multiple sclerosis. Generated by immunoSEQ multiplex PCR, the TCRdb table keeps only in-frame clones and is missing some. The sample lists 55,000 to 85,000 clones, 85% to 95% occurring once. The chain employs TRBV27 and TRBJ2-1; 8 nucleotides align to TRBD2. The clonotype was recovered from a female donor with multiple sclerosis, enrolled in a pregnancy study. This specimen consisted of peripheral blood, obtained in the third trimester of pregnancy. The CDR3 DNA sequence: TGTGCCAGCATCACTAGCGGACTCAATGAGCAGTTCTTC. Translation: CASITSGLNEQFF.